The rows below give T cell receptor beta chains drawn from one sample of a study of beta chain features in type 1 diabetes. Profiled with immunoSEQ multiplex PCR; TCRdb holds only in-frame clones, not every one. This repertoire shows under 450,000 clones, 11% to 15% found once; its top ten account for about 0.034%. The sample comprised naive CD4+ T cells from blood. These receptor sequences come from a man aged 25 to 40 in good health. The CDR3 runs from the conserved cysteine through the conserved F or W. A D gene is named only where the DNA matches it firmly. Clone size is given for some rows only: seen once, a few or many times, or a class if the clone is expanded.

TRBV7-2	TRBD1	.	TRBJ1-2	TGTGCCAGCAGCTTAGCGCTGGGACAGAACTATGGCTACACCTTC	CASSLALGQNYGYTF
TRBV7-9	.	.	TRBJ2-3	TGTGCCAGCAGCCGAAGACGGAGCCTCACAGATACGCAGTATTTT	CASSRRRSLTDTQYF
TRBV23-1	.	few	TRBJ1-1	TGCGCCAGCAGTCGAGTGAGGAAAAACACTGAAGCTTTCTTT	CASSRVRKNTEAFF
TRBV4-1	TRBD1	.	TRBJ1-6	TGCGCCAGCAGCCAACCCGGGACAGGGTCGGGTAATTCACCCCTCCACTTT	CASSQPGTGSGNSPLHF
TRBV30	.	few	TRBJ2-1	TGTGCCTGGGGTTCTTCGGGAACCGAGCAGTTCTTC	CAWGSSGTEQFF
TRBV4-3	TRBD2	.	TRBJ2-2	TGCGCCAGCAGCCTTAACGCAGCGGGAGGGAACACCGGGGAGCTGTTTTTT	CASSLNAAGGNTGELFF
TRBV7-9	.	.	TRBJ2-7	TGTGCCAGCAGCTTAGGGCGGGGCCTCTCCTACGAGCAGTACTTC	CASSLGRGLSYEQYF
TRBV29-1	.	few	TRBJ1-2	TGCAGCACCTGGACGGACTATGGCTACACCTTC	CSTWTDYGYTF
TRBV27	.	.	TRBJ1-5	TGTGCCAGCAGTTTGCTCCACGAGCGGGGCAATCAGCCCCAGCATTTT	CASSLLHERGNQPQHF
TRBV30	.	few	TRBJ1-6	TGTGCCTGTACTATCCCGGGACTCTCACCCCTCCACTTT	CACTIPGLSPLHF
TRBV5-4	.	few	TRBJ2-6	TGTGCCAGCAGCTTGGTGGCAAGCTCTGGGGCCAACGTCCTGACTTTC	CASSLVASSGANVLTF